A single sample gave rise to the 2 T cell receptor beta chains below, sequenced in a study of CD8 T cells in Susac syndrome. A quantity of roughly 0.5 to 1 ug RNA underwent reverse transcription using random hexamers. TCRdb reprocessed the immunoSEQ multiplex PCR reads via MiXCR and lists one record per CDR3 protein. The table records about 210,000 distinct CDR3 sequences, 95% of them present only once. The sample comprised CD4+ T cells from PBMCs. All receptors come from a human donor with multiple sclerosis.

The rearrangement links TRBV12-3 or TRBV12-4 to TRBJ2-5, with TRBD2 as a possible D gene (6 bases). The CDR3 is made up of 17 amino acids. Trimming shortened V by 3 bases and J by 4 bases, and 21 bases separated the two germline ends. As DNA, the CDR3 is TGTGCCAGCAGTTTTGGGTTGTCTAGCGTTACCCCAGAGACCCAGTACTTC. It codes for CASSFGLSSVTPETQYF.

The chain has TRBV7-2 and TRBJ2-3; the D gene is possibly TRBD2 (6 bases). Per germline, CDR1 SGHTA and CDR2 FQGNSA. There are 17 residues in the CDR3. Between the trimmed V and J ends, which lost 5 bases and 3 bases, there was a span of 21 bases. DNA for the CDR3: TGTGCCAGCAGCACAAGAGAAACCCGGGGGTGGACAGATACGCAGTATTTT. Its protein is CASSTRETRGWTDTQYF. Looking up the rest from reference TRBV7-2 and TRBJ2-3 gives the full variable domain: GAGVSQSPSNKVTEKGKDVELRCDPISGHTALYWYRQSLGQGLEFLIYFQGNSAPDKSGLPSDRFSAERTGGSVSTLTIQRTQQEDSAVYLCASSTRETRGWTDTQYFGPGTRLTVL.